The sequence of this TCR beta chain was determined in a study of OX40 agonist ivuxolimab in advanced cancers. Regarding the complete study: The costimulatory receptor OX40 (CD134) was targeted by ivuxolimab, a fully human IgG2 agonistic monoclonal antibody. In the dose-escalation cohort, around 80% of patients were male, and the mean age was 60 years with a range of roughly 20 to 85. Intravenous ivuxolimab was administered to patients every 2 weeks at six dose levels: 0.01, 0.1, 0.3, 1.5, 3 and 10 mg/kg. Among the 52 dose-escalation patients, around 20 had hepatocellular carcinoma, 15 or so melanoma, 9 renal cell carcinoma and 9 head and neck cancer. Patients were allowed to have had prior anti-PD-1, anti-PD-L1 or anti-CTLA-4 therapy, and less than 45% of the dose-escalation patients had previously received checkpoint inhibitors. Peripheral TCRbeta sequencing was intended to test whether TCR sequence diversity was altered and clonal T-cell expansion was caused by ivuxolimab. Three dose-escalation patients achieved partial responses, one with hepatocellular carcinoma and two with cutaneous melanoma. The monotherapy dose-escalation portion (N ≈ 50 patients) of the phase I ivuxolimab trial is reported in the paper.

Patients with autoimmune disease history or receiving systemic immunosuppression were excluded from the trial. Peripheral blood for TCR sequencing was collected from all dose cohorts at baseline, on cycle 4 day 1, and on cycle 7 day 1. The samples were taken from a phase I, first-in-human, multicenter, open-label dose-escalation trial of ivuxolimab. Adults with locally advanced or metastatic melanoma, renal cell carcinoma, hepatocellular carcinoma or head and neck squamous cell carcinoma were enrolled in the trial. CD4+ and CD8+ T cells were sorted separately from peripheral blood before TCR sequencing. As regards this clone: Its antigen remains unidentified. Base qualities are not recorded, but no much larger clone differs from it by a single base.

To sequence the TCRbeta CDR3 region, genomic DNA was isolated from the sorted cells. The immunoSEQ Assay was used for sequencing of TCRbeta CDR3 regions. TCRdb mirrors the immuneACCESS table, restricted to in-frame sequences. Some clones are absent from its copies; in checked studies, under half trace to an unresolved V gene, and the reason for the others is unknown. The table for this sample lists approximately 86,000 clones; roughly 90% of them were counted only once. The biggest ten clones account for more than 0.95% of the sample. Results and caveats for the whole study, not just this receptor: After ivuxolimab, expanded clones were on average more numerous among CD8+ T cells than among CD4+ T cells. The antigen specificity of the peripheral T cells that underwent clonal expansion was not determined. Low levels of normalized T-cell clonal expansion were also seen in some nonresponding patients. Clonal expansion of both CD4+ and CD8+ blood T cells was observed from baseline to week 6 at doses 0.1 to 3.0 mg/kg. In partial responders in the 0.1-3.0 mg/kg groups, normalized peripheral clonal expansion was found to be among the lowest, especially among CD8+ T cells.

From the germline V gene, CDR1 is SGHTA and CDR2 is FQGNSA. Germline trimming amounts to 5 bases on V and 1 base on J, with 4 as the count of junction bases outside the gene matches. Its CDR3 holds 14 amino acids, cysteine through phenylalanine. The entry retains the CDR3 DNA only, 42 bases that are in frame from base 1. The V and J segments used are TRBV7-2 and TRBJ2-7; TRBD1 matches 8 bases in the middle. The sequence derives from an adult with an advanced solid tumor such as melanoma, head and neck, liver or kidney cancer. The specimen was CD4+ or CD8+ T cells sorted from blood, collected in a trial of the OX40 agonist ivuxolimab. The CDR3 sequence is CASSVRDRSYEQYF. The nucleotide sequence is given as TGTGCCAGCAGCGTCAGGGACAGGTCCTACGAGCAGTACTTC.